This passage covers 12 T cell receptor beta chains from one sample sequenced in a study of T cell responses to AZD1222 COVID-19 vaccine. Some clones are missing from TCRdb's copy, which holds only in-frame ones; the method was immunoSEQ multiplex PCR. The table shows around 80,000 clones, with about 82% occurring only once. Sequences were derived from peripheral blood, sampled on day 0 of AZD1222 vaccination. These receptors were obtained from an adult in good health.

V usage is TRBV5-1 and J usage is TRBJ1-1; possibly TRBD1 for D (5 bases). Deletions cut 4 bases from V and 2 bases from J, with 9 bases between. The germline V gene has CDR1 SGHRS and CDR2 YFSETQ. CDR3 length: 13 amino acids. The CDR3 DNA reads as TGCGCCAGCAGCGCCGACAGTAACACTGAAGCTTTCTTT. It yields the protein CASSADSNTEAFF.

The genes are TRBV28 and TRBJ2-7; TRBD2 matches 11 bases. Germline V gene lookup returns CDR1 MDHEN and CDR2 SYDVKM. The CDR3 spans 20 residues. The J segment lost 6 bases and the V segment lost 4 bases, leaving 23 bases of the junction unmatched. CDR3 amino acids: CASSSAGRWLAGGRSLEQYF. CDR3 DNA: TGTGCCAGCAGTTCGGCGGGTCGGTGGCTAGCGGGAGGTCGGTCCCTCGAGCAGTACTTC.

The V gene is TRBV7-9, the J gene TRBJ2-3; 10 bases fit TRBD2. The germline V gene has CDR1 SEHNR and CDR2 FQNEAQ (reference sequence). This CDR3 has 19 amino acids. After removal of 2 bases from V and 8 bases from J, the junction contained 19 bases not matched to a gene. The CDR3 nucleotides read TGTGCCAGCAGCTTACTCCGGCTAGCGGGAGACTACCGGGAAGGTACGCAGTATTTT. Protein sequence: CASSLLRLAGDYREGTQYF.

The chain joins TRBV6-1 to TRBJ2-3; 11 bases line up with TRBD2. Germline assignment: CDR1 MNHNS and CDR2 SASEGT. This CDR3 comprises 17 residues. V shed 1 base and J 6 bases; nucleotides not matched to a gene: 9. Written as DNA, the CDR3 is TGTGCCAGCAGTGAAGAGGGACTAGCGGTGGTCCGGGATACGCAGTATTTT. Protein: CASSEEGLAVVRDTQYF.

The chain couples TRBV2 to TRBJ2-2; possibly TRBD2 for D (5 bases). Germline V gene sequence: CDR1 SNHLY, CDR2 FYNNEI. The CDR3 covers 12 residues. V lost 8 bases, J lost 3 bases, and 7 bases lay in between. As DNA, the CDR3 is TGTGCCAGCGAGAGGGACACCGGGGAGCTGTTTTTT. Encoded protein: CASERDTGELFF.

The chain joins TRBV5-6 to TRBJ2-5, with 11 bases matching TRBD2. CDR3 length: 14 residues. Germline trimming cut 2 bases from V and 5 bases from J; bases unmatched to any gene: 2. CDR1 SGHDT and CDR2 YYEEEE come from the germline V gene. The CDR3 spells CASSLLAGAETQYF. CDR3 DNA: TGTGCCAGCAGCTTACTAGCGGGGGCTGAGACCCAGTACTTC.

V and J are TRBV6-5 and TRBJ2-5; a possible D gene is TRBD1 (6 bases). Per germline, CDR1 MNHEY and CDR2 SVGAGI. V was clipped by 6 bases and J by 5 bases, with 16 bases between them. The CDR3 is 14 amino acids. DNA of the CDR3: TGTGCCAGCAGACTACCGGGACAACCGGAGACCCAGTACTTC. Its translation: CASRLPGQPETQYF.

The chain joins TRBV10-1 to TRBJ2-1; 8 bases are a match to TRBD2. CDR1 and CDR2 (germline): WNHNN, SYGVQD (reference sequence). V lost 2 bases and J lost 3; bases outside the gene matches: 3. This CDR3 contains 15 residues. The CDR3 DNA reads as TGCGCCAGCAGTGAGGGCAGCGGGGGCTACAATGAGCAGTTCTTC. Its protein is CASSEGSGGYNEQFF.

The chain couples TRBV9 to TRBJ2-7; 7 positions agree with TRBD2. V dropped 4 bases and J dropped 4; count of bases not matched to a gene: 11. CDR1 is SGDLS, CDR2 YYNGEE, per germline. This CDR3 is built from 15 residues. CDR3 amino acids: CASSSKSGTTYEQYF. Here the CDR3 DNA reads TGTGCCAGCAGCTCGAAATCCGGGACTACTTACGAGCAGTACTTC.

This clone occurred once. The CDR3 sequence: CASQAGGYEQYF. Here the CDR3 DNA reads TGTGCCAGCCAAGCGGGAGGATACGAGCAGTACTTC. The V gene is TRBV5-4, the J gene TRBJ2-7, with 9 bases lining up with TRBD2. Germline lookup yields CDR1 SGHNT and CDR2 YYREEE (reference sequence). The CDR3 spans 12 residues. After removal of 7 bases from V and 4 bases from J, the junction contained 3 bases not matched to a gene. The variable domain in full, with the rest retrieved from reference TRBV5-4 and TRBJ2-7, is ETGVTQSPTHLIKTRGQQVTLRCSSQSGHNTVSWYQQALGQGPQFIFQYYREEENGRGNFPPRFSGLQFPNYSSELNVNALELDDSALYLCASQAGGYEQYFGPGTRLTVT.

This clone appeared a few times. The chain recombines TRBV19 with TRBJ1-6, with 12 nucleotides matching TRBD1. This CDR3 has 15 amino acids. Germline assignment: CDR1 LNHDA and CDR2 SQIVND (reference sequence). V shed 5 bases, J shed 9 bases, and the junction held 5 bases outside the gene matches. CDR3 nucleotides: TGTGCCAGTAGTGCCGGGACAGGGGGCAGTTCACCCCTCCACTTT. This codes for CASSAGTGGSSPLHF.

This clone was seen a single time. V gene TRBV18 combines with J gene TRBJ1-5; TRBD1 matches 10 bases. Germline lookup yields CDR1 KGHSH and CDR2 LQKENI. Trimming at V came to 1 base and at J to 9 bases, leaving 9 bases not matched to a gene. This CDR3 comprises 16 residues. The CDR3 nucleotides are TGTGCCAGCTCACCACAAGGGGACAGGGGTTTCCGGCCCCAGCATTTT. This gives the protein CASSPQGDRGFRPQHF. The entire variable domain, with the rest obtained from reference TRBV18 and TRBJ1-5, is as follows: NAGVMQNPRHLVRRRGQEARLRCSPMKGHSHVYWYRQLPEEGLKFMVYLQKENIIDESGMPKERFSAEFPKEGPSILRIQQVVRGDSAAYFCASSPQGDRGFRPQHFGDGTRLSIL.